Below, 5 T cell receptor beta chains from the same sample are listed, as sequenced in a study of identical twins. TCRdb analysed the 5' RACE reads with MiXCR anew, one entry per CDR3 protein. The table has 690,000 or so distinct CDR3 sequences, around 8.3% seen once. A further study also used this sample, focusing on yellow fever vaccine responses in identical twins.

Sequencing was done on a sample of PBMCs. The receptors shown here come from a young woman in good health.

This chain joins TRBV27 and TRBJ2-7; D may correspond to TRBD1 or TRBD2 (7 bases each). CDR1 is MNHEY and CDR2 is SMNVEV in the germline V gene (reference sequence). V was cut by 0 bases and J by 4 bases, with 16 bases left in between. The CDR3 is made up of 16 amino acids. CDR3 sequence (DNA): TGTGCCAGCAGTTTATCGGGGGAGGGGGCTCTTTACGAGCAGTACTTC. This gives the protein CASSLSGEGALYEQYF.

Here the CDR3 reads CTGGEGANEQFF. The CDR3 DNA sequence: TGCACCGGGGGGGAAGGGGCAAATGAGCAGTTCTTC. This chain connects TRBV29-1 to TRBJ2-1, with TRBD2 matching 8 bases. The CDR3 is 12 amino acids. CDR1 is SQVTM and CDR2 is ANQGSEA in the germline V gene.

This clonotype was seen ten or more times. Written as DNA, the CDR3 is TGTGCCAGCAGCCAAGCGGGAAGCTCCTACGAGCAGTACTTC. It codes for CASSQAGSSYEQYF. This rearrangement joins TRBV3-1 to TRBJ2-7, with TRBD2 as a possible D gene (5 bases). Germline V CDR1 and CDR2: LGHDT, YNNKEL (reference sequence). This CDR3 comprises 14 residues. The germline V and J ends were trimmed by 1 base and 0 bases, with 7 bases remaining between them.

This clonotype was counted ten times or more. The chain has TRBV29-1 and TRBJ2-7; perhaps TRBD2 as D (5 bases). This CDR3 is 16 amino acids long. Trimming removed 7 bases at V and 0 bases at J, with 22 bases between. Germline CDR1 is SQVTM and CDR2 is ANQGSEA. The CDR3 nucleotides read TGCAGCGGGAGGCAGAGAGTTAGCGCATACTCCTACGAGCAGTACTTC. Translation: CSGRQRVSAYSYEQYF.

This clonotype appeared a few times. The V gene is TRBV12-3 or TRBV12-4, the J gene TRBJ2-2; TRBD2 matches 9 bases. V dropped 3 bases and J dropped 4; count of bases not matched to a gene: 3. The CDR3 runs 15 residues. The CDR3 region has the DNA TGTGCCAGCAGTTTGATTAGCGGGGGCACCGGGGAGCTGTTTTTT. The encoded protein is CASSLISGGTGELFF.